This record looks at one T cell receptor (beta chain) sequence and its context. Its specificity is unknown. Data came from immunoSEQ multiplex PCR; TCRdb stores just in-frame clones and leaves some out. The sample carries fewer than 85,000 clones, approximately 76% recorded once. These data originate in a study of vaccination effects on CD4 cells after COVID-19. Within the ViraFEST assay, antigen-specific CD4+ T cells underwent expansion with viral peptide pools prior to sequencing. An approximately 10-day culture period preceded the isolation of CD4+ T cells. Two doses of either BNT162b2 or mRNA-1273 were given to each participant. Cultures used fewer than 2.5 million PBMC per well, approximately 9.6 IU/ml IL-2 and roughly 10 ug/ml peptides. The CDR3 runs to 14 residues. V was shortened by 4 bases and J by 12 bases, with 21 bases between the two germline ends. Germline V gene sequence: CDR1 LGHDT, CDR2 YNNKEL (reference sequence).

The origin of this receptor is a human donor who received a COVID-19 vaccine. The V and J genes are TRBV3-1 (or the pseudogene TRBV3-2) and TRBJ1-1; D is uncertain. The sample here was CD4+ T cells from PBMCs cultured with HCoV-OC43 spike peptides, taken after COVID-19 vaccination. The sample's subset: HCoV-OC43 spike overlapping peptide pool stimulation. The CDR3 DNA sequence: TGTGCCAGCAGCCGAAACTCAGTGTTTCTAGTCCCTTTCTTT. This translates into CASSRNSVFLVPFF.